A single T cell receptor beta chain is shown here with its context. At the DNA level, this CDR3 is encoded by other sequences in the same sample as well. Germline trimming cut 3 bases from V and 4 bases from J; bases unmatched to any gene: 1. The CDR3 extends over 14 amino acids. Germline loops: CDR1 KGHSH, CDR2 LQKENI. Sequenced by immunoSEQ multiplex PCR; TCRdb stores in-frame clones only, minus some. This repertoire shows 2 million to 2.5 million clones, 85% to 95% found once; its top ten account for around 0.13%. This entry belongs to a study of shared clonotypes between healthy human individuals. Turning to the study itself: CD4 naive and CD4 memory each took three plates per donor, while CD8 naive took two and CD8 memory one.

This TCR was recovered from a man between 18 and 29 years old in good health. The chain has TRBV18 and TRBJ1-3; 9 bases align to TRBD1. Material for sequencing was naive CD4+ T cells sorted from blood. The subset was: CD45RA+ positively selected. DNA of the CDR3: TGTGCCAGCTCACCGGGGACAGGGGGAAACACCATATATTTT. It specifies CASSPGTGGNTIYF.